This T cell receptor (beta chain) was documented in a study of cytomegalovirus exposure and HLA in healthy donors. The PCR used 60 Vbeta and 13 Jbeta primers. Assay: immunoSEQ multiplex PCR; the TCRdb copy retains only in-frame clones and omits some. The data contain about 190,000 clones, 75% to 85% of them singletons. Notes on this clone: What it recognizes is unknown. At the DNA level, this CDR3 is encoded by other sequences in the same sample as well.

Study-wide points: Sequencing depth roughly uniform across donors was assumed in presence/absence analyses. A previous analysis found most TCR beta V segments productive roughly 87% or roughly 30% of the time.

Germline-derived CDR1 and CDR2 are SGHRS and YFSETQ. Trimming took off 5 bases at V and 1 base at J, with 7 bases between the two ends. The CDR3 runs to 13 residues. The sample consisted of PBMCs. The origin of this receptor is a woman aged 18-29 years in good health and CMV-seronegative. The chain combines TRBV5-1 with TRBJ1-3; D gene unclear. The CDR3 protein is CASSPGSGNTIYF. CDR3 coding DNA: TGCGCCAGCAGTCCCGGGTCTGGAAACACCATATATTTT. Drawing the rest from reference TRBV5-1 and TRBJ1-3, the complete variable domain is KAGVTQTPRYLIKTRGQQVTLSCSPISGHRSVSWYQQTPGQGLQFLFEYFSETQRNKGNFPGRFSGRQFSNSRSEMNVSTLELGDSALYLCASSPGSGNTIYFGEGSWLTVV.